The TCR beta chain under discussion was sequenced for a study of cytomegalovirus exposure and HLA in healthy donors (dated by TCRdb to 2016 to 2017). Looking at the study overall: An earlier analysis of several hundred of the donors reported approximately 280 Gb of sequence data and about 120 million unique TCR beta sequences obtained from about 180 million T cells. Across some 400 genotyped donors of the cohort, an average of roughly 230,000 unique TCR beta nucleotide sequences per donor were sequenced, and around 20% of those sequences were non-productive. Because of strong linkage in the cohort, roughly five DR-DQ haplotypes were treated as single units for association and clustering. Using immunosequencing, the study profiled T cell repertoires from roughly 650 subjects and related those repertoires to cytomegalovirus serostatus. An earlier analysis of some 600 of the donors applied high-throughput TCR beta sequencing to assess whether each TCR beta V gene segment acted as functional or pseudogenic. Alongside the repertoire data, information on donor age, sex, ethnicity and CMV serostatus was compiled. Genome-wide SNP genotypes for about three fifths of the roughly 670 donors were used in a later genetic analysis, which treated that subset as a discovery cohort. Among the roughly 400 genotyped donors, more than 70% belonged to the genetic ancestry cluster associated with self-reported Caucasian donors. A later analysis re-examined previously published TCR beta repertoires from just over 650 donors and added high-resolution HLA genotyping to investigate patterns of TCR occurrence. Class I and class II HLA loci were covered by the typing at four-digit resolution. Along with the roughly 700-subject first cohort, a separate validation cohort of over a hundred different subjects was used. Every repertoire in the discovery cohort had been generated on one and the same sequencing platform. Rather than using new phenotypic data, the later analysis identified candidate immune exposures from TCR beta sequences and from how often those sequences occurred across donors. The study aimed to test whether cataloging public T cell receptors could reveal signatures of past pathogen exposure. Typing coverage differed by locus: A, B, C, DRB1 and DQB1 were typed in about 620-630 donors, DQA1 in approximately 520, DPA1 in 600 to 610, and DPB1 in around 490. An early release covering over 500 HLA-typed donors comprised about 310 gigabases of sequencing data and roughly 85 million unique TCR sequences. High-throughput TCR immunosequencing, statistical association of individual TCRs with disease status, and machine learning were combined to predict cytomegalovirus infection status. General study outcomes and caveats: Compared with the roughly 720-donor mean, donors in an Asian-associated ancestry cluster had fewer N-insertions in productive TCRs, according to a later genetic analysis. Immune exposure information for the cohort was limited to CMV serostatus. In vitro tests confirmed that a few of the cytomegalovirus-associated TCR beta chains recognize cytomegalovirus antigens. Assigning TCR associations to individual alleles was difficult when HLA alleles, especially DR and DQ, strongly co-occurred. A cluster of highly shared sequence variants was judged likely to represent a technical artifact of the sequencing pipeline. Because HLA typing was missing for some donors at each locus, association tests included only the typed subset. Most CMV-associated TCR beta chains appeared to be HLA-restricted in a later analysis, and the HLA associations seemed to be driven largely by CMV exposure. The earlier analysis of 450 to 700 of the donors excluded roughly 17 rarely observed V segments, including chromosome 9 orphons, because counts were too low. Specific HLA alleles were associated with 16,951 TCR beta sequences at a false discovery rate of 0.05 in a later analysis. A further reported finding was that TCR beta sequences accurately predicted the HLA-A and HLA-B alleles for most subjects in the first cohort. In both the original and validation cohorts, the classifier was reported to diagnose cytomegalovirus status with high specificity and sensitivity. The cohort was sequenced for TCR beta chains only, and without alpha or paired-chain data the features that could be detected were limited. A later analysis found that TCR association rates varied across HLA loci, with DRB1 alleles showing the most associated TCRs and HLA-C alleles the fewest. Across donors, most TCR sequences were observed very rarely, whereas some public TCRs were present in many individuals. Correlated functional status among segregating V segments might reflect linkage disequilibrium, but an unknown experimental factor could not be ruled out. The study listed 150 to 200 TCR beta chains as associated with cytomegalovirus. Roughly uniform sequencing depth across donors was assumed in presence/absence analyses, although this assumption may not hold. A later genetic analysis associated a missense DCLRE1C variant with V-gene and J-gene trimming of TCR beta chains, and an independent cohort replicated the association. According to a later analysis, parvovirus B19, influenza, CMV and Epstein-Barr virus appeared linked to several top co-occurrence clusters. Compared with equally common non-associated chains, HLA-associated TCR beta chains in a later analysis were more clonally expanded and had lower generation probabilities. Some IMGT-functional V segments, including TRBV6-2 and TRBV6-3, could not be told apart with the 87-base-pair reads, so those segments were excluded. The authors suggested that the approach could potentially be generalized to other disease states and immunological phenotypes. In an earlier analysis of roughly 500 of the donors, most TCR beta V segments appeared in productive rearrangements about 87% or about 30% of the time, broadly matching IMGT annotations.

The cohort consisted of 600 to 700 healthy bone marrow donors. At the time of sampling, all cohort members were nominally healthy, though unrecorded immune exposures were likely present. The donor tested CMV seronegative, placing the donor among the 350 or so seronegative members of the cohort. Every donor gave a peripheral blood sample, and the peripheral blood mononuclear cells from that sample were used for TCR beta sequencing. The Qiagen DNeasy Blood Extraction Kit was used to extract genomic DNA from the blood cell samples. Library creation used the immunoSEQ multiplex PCR assay. For the multiplex PCR, a mixture combining 60 forward primers for TCR Vbeta segments and 13 reverse primers for TCR Jbeta segments was used. The CDR3 region of rearranged TCR beta genes was amplified from genomic DNA with a multiplex PCR assay. On the Illumina HiSeq System, the amplified TCR beta libraries were sequenced as 87-base-pair reads. The original pipeline was this. A later analysis counted about 80 million unique TCR beta chains across the 700 or so repertoires, and some 11 million of these chains were shared by at least two donors. To remove PCR and sequencing errors, raw reads were error-corrected and collapsed into unique sequences using a nearest-neighbor algorithm that merged closely related sequences. Alignment of CDR3 sequences to IMGT reference sequences was used to assign V, D and J gene segments. Each retained sequence needed at least a six-nucleotide match to both a V gene segment and a J gene segment. A rearrangement was called productive if the CDR3 had no stop codons and remained in frame with V and J, and every other rearrangement was called non-productive. Following IMGT convention, CDR3 was defined as the stretch from the second conserved V-encoded cysteine to the conserved J-encoded phenylalanine. The earlier analysis of about 500 of the donors excluded sequences that lacked an unambiguous match to a single V gene segment. An earlier analysis of fewer than 750 of the donors classified V segments as functional when productive rearrangements were above 56.7% and as segregating when the standard deviation between donors was above 5%. A statistical classification framework was built to diagnose cytomegalovirus status from the catalog of TCR beta chain sequences. V and J gene assignment, in a later analysis, came from comparing TCR nucleotide sequences with IMGT/GENE-DB human TR gene sequences. A later analysis assigned CDR3 sequences and most-parsimonious VDJ recombination scenarios with the TCRdist pipeline. In a later analysis, every TCR beta chain was defined by the combination of its CDR3 amino acid sequence and its V-gene family, and reads without a unique V-gene family were dropped. As a way to deal with suspected cross-contamination and a sequencing artifact, a later analysis dropped 592 nucleotide sequences that were highly shared and had low generation probability. In a later analysis, a clonal expansion index was calculated for each public chain from normalized within-repertoire ranks of inferred template counts. In a later analysis, generation probabilities were computed using a VDJ recombination model fitted to out-of-frame rearrangements, and the results were checked against IGoR. In a later analysis, hypergeometric tests were used to score TCR-TCR, TCR-HLA and TCR-CMV co-occurrence, with a repertoire-size bias correction applied to TCR pairs. False discovery rates were estimated in a later analysis by permuting HLA or CMV assignments 20 times. A later analysis grouped co-occurring TCRs with DBSCAN, adding TCRdist sequence similarity when clustering within HLA-allele-positive subsets. Co-occurrence clustering excluded repertoires with fewer than 30,000 or more than 120,000 public chains, plus five with anomalous nucleotide sharing. What TCRdb holds here is the immuneACCESS table cut down to in-frame rearrangements. Part of the clones is not present; checked against another copy, under half of the missing clones reflect an unresolved V gene, and the others are unexplained. V, J and clone size are those of that table, while D and trimming were read from the DNA. The sample table lists approximately 130,000 clones, roughly 88% of them with a count of one. Of the sample, roughly 1.8% falls within the top ten clones.

This clone was picked up one time. It lacks a known antigen. No much larger clonotype is one base removed from it; base qualities were not supplied. A distance of 17 bases separates the germline ends of V and J, which lose 6 bases and 0 bases respectively. Reading the germline V gene gives CDR1 MGHDK and CDR2 SYGVNS. Spanning cysteine to phenylalanine, the CDR3 consists of 16 amino acids. Just the 48-base CDR3 DNA is kept, in frame starting at base 1. The clonotype comes from a boy under 18 in good health and CMV-seronegative. The chain couples TRBV25-1 to TRBJ1-1; matching of 6 bases hints at TRBD1 as the D gene. The sequenced material came from PBMCs. CDR3 sequence: CASSPRRQGLNTEAFF. The sequenced DNA: TGTGCCAGCAGCCCCCGGCGGCAGGGGTTGAACACTGAAGCTTTCTTT.